A selection of T cell receptor beta chains follows, all from one sample in a study of response to subunit inactivated influenza vaccine. TCRdb called the RT-PCR reads again in MiXCR, with one record for every CDR3 protein. The sample records about 520,000 distinct CDR3 sequences, under 8.5% being singletons. The sample in question was PBMCs from blood, obtained roughly 24 months after vaccination. All receptors come from a man between 50 and 69 years old who received an inactivated influenza vaccine. CDR3s include the opening cysteine and the closing phenylalanine or tryptophan. The D gene is left open where the match is weak. Not every row has a clone size; where given, it reads once, few, many or a size class.

V gene	D gene	clone size	J gene	CDR3 length	CDR3 DNA	CDR3 protein
TRBV7-9	.	.	TRBJ1-3	15	TGTGCCAGCAGCCCGCCGGGGTTCTCTGGAAACACCATATATTTT	CASSPPGFSGNTIYF
TRBV5-1	.	many	TRBJ1-1	12	TGCGCCAGCAGCTTGTCCGAGGCTGAAGCTTTCTTT	CASSLSEAEAFF
TRBV12-3/TRBV12-4	TRBD1	.	TRBJ1-6	15	TGTGCCAGCAGTTTTGTCACTACAGGGGGATCACCCCTCCACTTT	CASSFVTTGGSPLHF
TRBV28	.	.	TRBJ2-3	16	TGTGCCAGCAGTTTTCTTATCTCAACCCGGCCAGATACGCAGTATTTT	CASSFLISTRPDTQYF
TRBV20-1	TRBD1	many	TRBJ1-2	12	TGCAGTGCTAGAGCAGGGGGCTATGGCTACACCTTC	CSARAGGYGYTF
TRBV29-1	TRBD2	.	TRBJ2-7	12	TGCAGCGTGACTAGCGGGGGCTACGAGCAGTACTTC	CSVTSGGYEQYF
TRBV20-1	.	many	TRBJ2-1	15	TGCAGTGCTAGAGAAAGGCGGGGACTCTACAATGAGCAGTTCTTC	CSARERRGLYNEQFF
TRBV20-1	TRBD2	.	TRBJ2-1	13	TGCAGTGCAATTAGCGGGAGCAGGAATGAGCAGTTCTTC	CSAISGSRNEQFF
TRBV5-1	.	many	TRBJ1-1	16	TGCGCCAGCAGCCCCGACGGCGTGTCAGGGTACACTGAAGCTTTCTTT	CASSPDGVSGYTEAFF
TRBV12-3/TRBV12-4	.	many	TRBJ2-5	14	TGTGCCAGCAGTTTAGGAGTCAGTAAAGAGACCCAGTACTTC	CASSLGVSKETQYF
TRBV29-1	.	few	TRBJ1-2	13	TGCAGCGCCCGGGACCCCCTTTCCCTCAGCTACACCTTC	CSARDPLSLSYTF
TRBV21-1	.	.	TRBJ2-5	12	TGTGCCAGCAGCAAAGAGACGGAGACCCAGTACTTC	CASSKETETQYF
TRBV29-1	.	many	TRBJ2-2	12	TGCAGCGTTCACAGGGACACCGGGGAGCTGTTTTTT	CSVHRDTGELFF
TRBV9	TRBD2	many	TRBJ2-5	15	TGTGCCAGCAGCGTAGATAGCGGGAGAGGTGAGACCCAGTACTTC	CASSVDSGRGETQYF
TRBV24-1	TRBD2	.	TRBJ2-7	14	TGTGCCACCAGCCCGGGAGGCTTCTCCTACGAGCAGTACTTC	CATSPGGFSYEQYF
TRBV7-2	.	.	TRBJ2-5	13	TGTGCCAGCAGCTTAGGGACAAGGGAGATCCAGTACTTC	CASSLGTREIQYF
TRBV5-4	.	.	TRBJ2-1	18	TGTGCCAGCAGCTTGGGAAAGTCTGGAGGATGGTCCTACAATGAGCAGTTCTTC	CASSLGKSGGWSYNEQFF
TRBV9	TRBD2	.	TRBJ2-1	14	TGTGCCAGCAGCGCCGGGACTAGTGGAGATGAGCAGTTCTTC	CASSAGTSGDEQFF
TRBV7-8	.	.	TRBJ1-2	16	TGTGCCAGCAGCTCGAGACCAGTCCCTTCGGGGGCCGGCTACACCTTC	CASSSRPVPSGAGYTF
TRBV29-1	.	many	TRBJ2-1	15	TGCAGCGTTTCATTTGGCGGGAACTCCTACAATGAGCAGTTCTTC	CSVSFGGNSYNEQFF
TRBV6-1	.	.	TRBJ1-2	14	TGTGCCAGCAGTGAACAAATCGGGGGGCTTGGCTACACCTTC	CASSEQIGGLGYTF
TRBV24-1	TRBD2	.	TRBJ2-1	16	TGTGCCACCAGTGATCGGACTAGCGGAGCTTACAATGAGCAGTTCTTC	CATSDRTSGAYNEQFF
TRBV28	.	few	TRBJ1-5	14	TGTGCCAGCACACCAGGGACCCGCAATCAGCCCCAGCATTTT	CASTPGTRNQPQHF
TRBV5-6	.	.	TRBJ2-3	16	TGTGCCAGCAGCTACCGGTTCCTCTGCCCGGAAGATACGCAGTATTTT	CASSYRFLCPEDTQYF
TRBV5-4	.	.	TRBJ1-2	16	TGTGCCAGCAGCTTGAGCGCAGGGAGTTTCAGGAATGGCTACACCTTC	CASSLSAGSFRNGYTF
TRBV29-1	TRBD2	few	TRBJ2-7	13	TGCAGCGTTCTATGGACTAGAGACTACGAGCAGTACTTC	CSVLWTRDYEQYF
TRBV6-2/TRBV6-3	TRBD2	.	TRBJ2-1	19	TGTGCCAGCAGCCTTACGACTAGCGGGGATGGAATCGGGGGCAATGAGCAGTTCTTC	CASSLTTSGDGIGGNEQFF
TRBV5-1	TRBD1	.	TRBJ2-1	14	TGCGCCAGCAGCTTGGGGGACAGGGACAATGAGCAGTTCTTC	CASSLGDRDNEQFF
TRBV11-2	TRBD2	.	TRBJ2-7	16	TGTGCCAGCAGCTTATCGATAGGGACGGGGGGCTACGAGCAGTACTTC	CASSLSIGTGGYEQYF
TRBV4-3	.	few	TRBJ1-2	13	TGCGCCAGCAGCCAAGATGACGGTTATGGCTACACCTTC	CASSQDDGYGYTF
TRBV7-9	TRBD2	.	TRBJ2-3	15	TGTGCCAGCAGCTTCGTGCGGGGGGGACGAGATACGCAGTATTTT	CASSFVRGGRDTQYF